This T cell receptor (beta chain) is drawn from a study of CD8 T cells in ankylosing spondylitis. Study results and limitations: Among TCR beta sequences, a motif of eight or nine highly homologous variants appeared characteristic of ankylosing spondylitis blood. Significantly higher representation of disease-linked clones was reported for matched ankylosing spondylitis synovial fluid. Disease-linked clones, CD8+, were relatively rare in peripheral blood.

The authors made TCR beta libraries by quantitative 5'-RACE with molecular barcodes. MiXCR, applied by TCRdb to the 5' RACE reads, yields one record per CDR3 protein. In the table there are approximately 500,000 distinct CDR3 sequences, roughly 13% of which are singletons. V lost 2 bases, J lost 3 bases, and 13 bases lay in between. The CDR3 covers 15 residues. Germline V gene data show CDR1 as SGHRS and CDR2 as YFSETQ. Points on this clonotype: Its specificity is unknown.

V is TRBV5-1 and J is TRBJ2-3; D is possibly TRBD2 (6 bases). Sequencing was performed on blood, either unsorted or a sorted T cell fraction (not recorded which). The receptor comes from a male donor with ankylosing spondylitis. The CDR3 sequence: CASSFAGPWTDTQYF. The CDR3 nucleotides are TGCGCCAGCAGCTTCGCGGGACCCTGGACAGATACGCAGTATTTT.